This entry features one TCR beta chain sequence. At least ten counts were recorded for this clonotype. Its binding antigen is unknown. Base qualities are not provided; no much larger clone lies one nucleotide away. Ficoll-Paque density gradient centrifugation was used to isolate PBMCs. The cysteine opens and the phenylalanine closes a CDR3 of 14 amino acids. Solely the CDR3 DNA is kept, with 42 bases framed from the first base. Between the V and J ends, shortened by 1 base and 5 bases respectively, the junction contains 10 bases. Per the germline V gene, SGHVS is the CDR1 and FNYEAQ is the CDR2. Sequencing was carried out with an Illumina NovaSeq 6000. TCRalpha and TCRbeta cDNA libraries were built by 5'RACE with constant-segment primers, adding sample barcodes and unique molecular identifiers. Trizol reagent was used to extract RNA from every sample. Library amplification was performed in two PCR steps, and a second sample barcode and Illumina TruSeq adapters were introduced in the second step. Libraries were sequenced on an Illumina NovaSeq with 2 x 150 bp paired-end reads. In the authors' own workflow: Reads were demultiplexed and collapsed into UMI-guided consensus sequences with migec v1.2.7. Using mixcr v2.1.11, UMI consensuses were aligned to TRA and TRB V and J templates and then assembled into clonotypes. Clonotypes were classified as expanded or contracted when called significant by both edgeR and NoisET, with noise models trained on biological replicates. edgeR calls used a false discovery rate-adjusted p below 0.01 and a log2 fold-change threshold of 1. PCA with hierarchical clustering of max-normalized trajectories of the 1000 most abundant clonotypes was used as exploratory dynamics analysis. Each responding clone was given a CD4 or CD8 phenotype based on the CD4+ and CD8+ repertoires, which had been sequenced separately. The public reads were quality trimmed at Q25 with fastp and then assembled into clones with MiXCR by TCRdb, keeping productive beta chains. Identical CDR3 proteins give one entry, which carries the most common genes and DNA. The V and J calls were not made by the authors but by TCRdb's processing. This sample is represented by 470,000 or so distinct CDR3 sequences; approximately 19% of them were singletons. The top ten clonotypes cover roughly a fifth of the sample.

These data originate in a study of T-cell memory formation after mild COVID-19 (dated by TCRdb to the early 2020s). With respect to the entire study: Most TCR sequence clusters were specific to one of the two donors. Longitudinal TCRalpha and TCRbeta repertoire sequencing tracked T-cell clones expanding and contracting after mild COVID-19 in a couple of donors. The cohort was made up of two young adult volunteers, one female and one male, who were previously healthy. Beyond this particular receptor, the publication reports: SARS-CoV-2 specificity was not confirmed for the second-wave clones peaking on day 37. Contracting CD4+ clones were located mainly in the CM and EM memory subsets, whereas CD8+ clones were found to be enriched in EMRA. From day 15 to 85, contracting clones showed balanced CD4/CD8 phenotypes, whereas a second wave of clones that expanded from day 15 to 37 leaned towards CD4+. The study covered only two mild cases, and larger cohorts including severe cases with pre-infection samples were considered necessary. Some responding clones were detected in pre-infection memory, suggesting pre-existing cross-reactive memory T cells joined the SARS-CoV-2 response.

The specimen was PBMCs or a T cell subset sorted from them (not recorded which). The sequence derives from a man aged 18 to 30 who had mild COVID-19 (a few samples of this study predate the infection). The sample titles of this study are shuffled in the database, so cell type and time point are left out; the donor was told from shared clones. The chain was built from TRBV7-6 and TRBJ2-3; no D segment can be confidently identified. CDR3 sequence: CASSLVLGGDTQYF. The bases read TGTGCCAGCAGCTTAGTTTTGGGTGGAGATACGCAGTATTTT.